The present T cell receptor beta chain was sequenced within a study of vaccination and CD4 T cells after COVID-19. Whole-study context: Sampling that followed vaccination took place a median about 75 days after dose two, within a range of 14 to 241. General study findings and limits: Median SARS-CoV-2-reactive clonotype numbers went from approximately 23 to 38; this increase was not significant.

Stated treatment: roughly 10-day PBMC culture with coronavirus spike peptide pools or control peptides (ViraFEST assay). CD4+ T cells that came from the unexposed donor were collected before the COVID-19 pandemic (2011-2018). IL-2 at roughly 9.2 IU/ml and peptide pools at approximately 9.6 ug/ml were added to PBMCs cultured at around 2 million per well. The Oncomine TCR Beta short-read assay was applied to DNA of cultured CD4+ T cells. The authors extracted genomic DNA from cultured CD4+ T cells. TCRdb recomputed calls from the PCR reads with MiXCR, one row per CDR3 protein. The sample shows some 10,000 distinct CDR3 sequences, about 39% of them seen only once. Worth noting for this clonotype: Its antigen is as yet unknown.

This CDR3 contains 14 residues. V dropped 3 bases and J dropped 1 base, with 10 bases sitting between them. Germline assignment: CDR1 SGHAT and CDR2 FQNNGV. This clonotype was obtained from a human donor in good health. The chain combines TRBV11-2 with TRBJ2-7; perhaps TRBD2 as D (5 bases). The sequenced sample consisted of CD4+ T cells from blood, cultured in vitro. The CDR3 nucleotides are TGTGCCAGCAGCTTGTCAGGACTGTCCTACGAGCAGTACTTC. This sequence encodes CASSLSGLSYEQYF. The full variable domain, its missing parts supplied by reference TRBV11-2 and TRBJ2-7, is EAGVAQSPRYKIIEKRQSVAFWCNPISGHATLYWYQQILGQGPKLLIQFQNNGVVDDSQLPKDRFSAERLKGVDSTLKIQPAKLEDSAVYLCASSLSGLSYEQYFGPGTRLTVT.